This TCR beta chain is drawn from a study of T cells after yellow fever vaccination. TCRdb recomputed calls from the 5' RACE reads with MiXCR, one row per CDR3 protein. Here the sample spans hundreds of thousands of distinct CDR3 sequences, over 4.5% being singletons. This clonotype has at least ten counts. The CDR3 consists of 12 residues. Germline lookup yields CDR1 MNHNY and CDR2 SVGAGI (reference sequence). V shed 9 bases and J 7 bases; nucleotides not matched to a gene: 5. The TCR sequence derives from a man between 18 and 29 years old who received the YFV17D yellow fever vaccine. Here the sequenced sample was CD4+ T cells sorted from PBMCs, taken on the day of the yellow fever booster vaccination. The V call is TRBV6-6, the J call TRBJ2-1, with 8 bases aligning to TRBD1. Here the CDR3 DNA reads TGTGCCAGTTGGACAGGGTTGAATGAGCAGTTCTTC. It specifies CASWTGLNEQFF.